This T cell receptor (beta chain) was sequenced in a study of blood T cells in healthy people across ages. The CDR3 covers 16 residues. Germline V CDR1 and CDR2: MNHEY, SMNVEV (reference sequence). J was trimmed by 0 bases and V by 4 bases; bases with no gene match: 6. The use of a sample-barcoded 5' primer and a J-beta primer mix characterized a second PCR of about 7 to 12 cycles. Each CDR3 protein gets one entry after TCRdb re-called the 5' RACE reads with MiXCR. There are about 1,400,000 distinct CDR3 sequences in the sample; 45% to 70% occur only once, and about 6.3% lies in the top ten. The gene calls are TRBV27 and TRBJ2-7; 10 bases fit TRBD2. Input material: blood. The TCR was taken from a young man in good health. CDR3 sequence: CASSSGLAEVSYEQYF. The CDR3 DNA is TGTGCCAGCAGTTCCGGACTAGCGGAGGTCTCCTACGAGCAGTACTTC.